The 19 T cell receptor beta chains below all came from one sample that was sequenced in a study of blood T cell repertoires in COVID-19. Using immunoSEQ multiplex PCR, the repertoire was profiled, and TCRdb retains in-frame clones only, with some absent. This table has some 310,000 clones, roughly 88% appearing once. The sample taken for sequencing was peripheral blood. Receptors were obtained from a woman in her 30s with COVID-19, enrolled during active disease.

This chain uses TRBV29-1 with TRBJ2-6, with D uncertain. V was trimmed by 4 bases and J by 1 base, leaving 5 bases between them. The germline CDR1 and CDR2 sequences are SQVTM and ANQGSEA. The CDR3 length is 13 residues. The CDR3 DNA reads TGCAGCGTTGTCAAATCTGGGGCCAACGTCCTGACTTTC. Encoded protein: CSVVKSGANVLTF.

The V gene is TRBV28, the J gene TRBJ1-5; 7 nucleotides match TRBD1. The ends lost 7 bases at V and 4 bases at J; junction bases unmatched: 7. The CDR3 is 14 amino acids. In germline, CDR1 is MDHEN, CDR2 SYDVKM. The CDR3: CASTILQGNQPQHF. As DNA, the CDR3 is TGTGCCAGCACCATTTTACAGGGGAATCAGCCCCAGCATTTT.

Worth noting for this clone: Other DNA sequences in this specimen translate into the identical CDR3. This chain connects TRBV27 to TRBJ1-6; D is uncertain. The CDR3 extends over 13 amino acids. Germline V gene data show CDR1 as MNHEY and CDR2 as SMNVEV (reference sequence). V lost 8 bases, J lost 1 base, and 6 bases lay in between. The CDR3 sequence: CASRSSYNSPLHF. The CDR3 region has the DNA TGTGCCAGCCGGAGTTCCTATAATTCACCCCTCCACTTT.

The V and J genes are TRBV27 and TRBJ2-3, with a tentative D call TRBD2 (5 bases). This CDR3 has 14 amino acids. The germline V gene has CDR1 MNHEY and CDR2 SMNVEV (reference sequence). The ends were cut back, 4 bases at V and 6 bases at J, with 14 bases in the middle. This CDR3 reads CASSSPIAGDTQYF. The CDR3, as DNA: TGTGCCAGCAGTTCCCCCATCGCGGGCGATACGCAGTATTTT.

The V call is TRBV19, the J call TRBJ2-1, with D possibly TRBD1 on 5 matching bases. The CDR3 contains 15 residues. The V end was cut by 3 bases, the J end by 0 bases, with 9 bases between. CDR1 and CDR2 (germline): LNHDA, SQIVND (reference sequence). This chain's CDR3 is CASSMWGSSYNEQFF. The CDR3 region has the DNA TGTGCCAGTAGTATGTGGGGCAGCTCCTACAATGAGCAGTTCTTC.

The chain combines TRBV20-1 with TRBJ2-5, with TRBD2 matching over 10 bases. Germline lookup yields CDR1 DFQATT and CDR2 SNEGSKA (reference sequence). The V gene end was trimmed by 3 bases and the J gene end by 7 bases; junction bases not matched to a gene: 11. CDR3 length: 15 residues. CDR3 DNA sequence: TGCAGTGCTAGTGGTAGCGGGAGGCGTGAGGGGACCCAGTACTTC. Protein sequence: CSASGSGRREGTQYF.

Regarding this clone: This sample also contains other DNA sequences that code for the same CDR3. The chain is built from TRBV11-3 and TRBJ2-2; TRBD2 matches 8 bases. CDR1 SGHNT and CDR2 YENEEA come from the germline V gene. CDR3 size: 14 residues. Germline trimming cut 0 bases from V and 6 bases from J; bases unmatched to any gene: 0. Here the CDR3 reads CASSLEAGAGELFF. The CDR3 region has the DNA TGTGCCAGCAGCTTAGAAGCGGGAGCCGGGGAGCTGTTTTTT.

The rearrangement uses TRBV7-8 and TRBJ1-5, with D perhaps matching TRBD1 (5 bases). The CDR3 spans 15 residues. With 1 base removed from V and 7 bases from J, the gap between germline ends came to 14 bases. Germline CDR1 reads SGHVS; CDR2 reads FQNEAQ. CDR3 region: CASSLDTGLGQPQHF. The CDR3 DNA sequence: TGTGCCAGCAGCTTAGATACAGGCTTGGGACAGCCCCAGCATTTT.

The rearrangement joins TRBV5-4 to TRBJ1-1; D ambiguous. CDR1 is SGHNT, CDR2 YYREEE, per germline (reference sequence). The CDR3 covers 15 residues. Trimming shortened V by 0 bases and J by 2 bases, and 11 bases separated the two germline ends. Written as DNA, the CDR3 is TGTGCCAGCAGCTTGGCCTGGACGGGAAACACTGAAGCTTTCTTT. Translation gives CASSLAWTGNTEAFF.

The V and J genes are TRBV10-1 and TRBJ2-3; D perhaps matches TRBD1 (6 bases). The germline CDR1 and CDR2 sequences are WNHNN and SYGVQD (reference sequence). Trimming cost V 0 bases and J 6 bases, with 22 bases left between them. The CDR3 contains 18 residues. CDR3 coding DNA: TGCGCCAGCAGTGAGTCCGTAGGGGGAGAAACGATTCGGGATACGCAGTATTTT. The encoded protein is CASSESVGGETIRDTQYF.

The chain is built from TRBV27 and TRBJ1-3, with TRBD1 matching 8 bases. This CDR3 is built from 17 residues. The V gene's germline CDR1 is MNHEY and CDR2 SMNVEV (reference sequence). The V segment lost 5 bases and the J segment 0 bases; nucleotides outside the gene matches: 9. The CDR3 nucleotides read TGTGCCAGCAGTAAATTCGGACAGGGCATCTCTGGAAACACCATATATTTT. It encodes CASSKFGQGISGNTIYF.

The V gene is TRBV6-5, the J gene TRBJ1-1; a weak D match, TRBD1 (5 bases). V gave up 5 bases and J gave up 2 bases, with 15 bases separating them. Per germline, CDR1 MNHEY and CDR2 SVGAGI. This CDR3 spans 15 amino acids. CDR3 coding DNA: TGTGCCAGCAGTCCCCAGGGCACCCGCAACACTGAAGCTTTCTTT. It yields the protein CASSPQGTRNTEAFF.

The chain is built from TRBV27 and TRBJ1-5; D call uncertain. CDR3 length: 12 amino acids. V was pared by 4 bases and J by 4 bases, with 5 bases between. Germline V lookup: CDR1 MNHEY, CDR2 SMNVEV (reference sequence). CDR3 in amino acids: CASSSPNQPQHF. The CDR3 DNA reads TGTGCCAGCAGTTCCCCAAATCAGCCCCAGCATTTT.

The chain combines TRBV28 with TRBJ1-2, with 8 bases that match TRBD1. Trimming took 4 bases from V and 1 from J; bases not matched to a gene: 11. The CDR3 totals 17 residues. Germline CDR1 is MDHEN and CDR2 is SYDVKM. The CDR3 sequence is CASSSSGGSQVNYGYTF. CDR3 DNA sequence: TGTGCCAGCAGTTCATCAGGGGGCAGCCAAGTTAACTATGGCTACACCTTC.

The V call is TRBV28, the J call TRBJ2-7; 7 positions match TRBD1. Germline CDR1 and CDR2: MDHEN and SYDVKM. The trim removed 5 bases at V and 9 bases at J, leaving 16 bases unmatched. The CDR3 has 15 amino acids. The CDR3 region has the DNA TGTGCCAGCAGTGGTAGAGAAGGGGGCTTTAAGGCGCAGTACTTC. Its translation is CASSGREGGFKAQYF.

The chain couples TRBV10-2 to TRBJ1-4; TRBD1 aligns across 10 bases. The V and J ends lost 7 bases and 4 bases, in that order; junction bases with no gene match: 6. Germline lookup yields CDR1 WSHSY and CDR2 SAAADI. The CDR3 covers 15 residues. CDR3 loop: CASKVRDRGNEKLFF. Written as DNA, the CDR3 is TGCGCCAGCAAGGTGCGGGACAGGGGTAATGAAAAACTGTTTTTT.

The genes are TRBV6-5 and TRBJ2-5; D is uncertain. The CDR3 length is 14 residues. Germline lookup yields CDR1 MNHEY and CDR2 SVGAGI. With 4 bases removed from V and 6 bases from J, the gap between germline ends came to 15 bases. The CDR3, as DNA: TGTGCCAGCAGTTCCCCCGGGTCGTTGAAGACCCAGTACTTC. Residues: CASSSPGSLKTQYF.

The chain is built from TRBV6-5 and TRBJ1-1; a possible D gene is TRBD1 (5 bases). CDR3 length: 13 residues. Germline CDR1 MNHEY, CDR2 SVGAGI. Trimming removed 4 bases from V and 1 base from J, with 7 bases in between. The CDR3 sequence is CASSFTGNTEAFF. The CDR3 coding sequence is TGTGCCAGCAGTTTTACAGGGAACACTGAAGCTTTCTTT.

This chain links TRBV5-1 with TRBJ2-1, with D perhaps TRBD1 (6 bases). The germline V and J ends were trimmed by 3 bases and 0 bases, with 16 bases remaining between them. CDR1 is SGHRS, CDR2 YFSETQ, per germline. The CDR3 has 17 residues. CDR3 protein: CASSSSLQGFSYNEQFF. As DNA, the CDR3 is TGCGCCAGCAGCTCCTCTCTACAGGGATTCTCCTACAATGAGCAGTTCTTC.